The 18 T cell receptor beta chains below all came from one sample that was sequenced in a study of shared clonotypes between healthy human individuals (dated by TCRdb to 2018 to 2021). The receptor library was made with the immunoSEQ multiplex PCR assay. Not all clones reach the TCRdb copy of this immuneACCESS table, which keeps in-frame sequences only. Checked studies attribute under half of the gap to unresolved V genes and leave the rest unexplained. For this sample the table gives roughly 2.5 million clones, of which around 94% were detected only once. 0.14% of the sample is taken by the ten largest. Sample: naive CD4+ T cells sorted from blood. The cell subset or site tag for this specimen amounts to: CD45RA+ positively selected. These TCRs come from a man in his late teens or twenties in good health.

The V gene is TRBV5-1, the J gene TRBJ2-2; D perhaps matches TRBD1 (5 bases). V shed 4 bases and J shed 4 bases, with 11 bases lying between them. Germline V gene data show CDR1 as SGHRS and CDR2 as YFSETQ. The CDR3 covers 14 residues. CDR3 region: CASSQDQGTGELFF. DNA of the CDR3: TGCGCCAGCAGCCAAGACCAGGGCACCGGGGAGCTGTTTTTT.

The J gene is TRBJ1-5, the V gene TRBV6-5, with 9 bases fitting TRBD1. V shed 7 bases, J shed 6 bases, and the junction held 7 bases outside the gene matches. The CDR3 has 14 residues. Germline V lookup: CDR1 MNHEY, CDR2 SVGAGI. Here the CDR3 reads CASTPGDRAQPQHF. CDR3 bases: TGTGCCAGCACTCCCGGGGACAGGGCTCAGCCCCAGCATTTT.

The chain combines TRBV5-3 with TRBJ2-2; D remains unclear. TRBV5-3 is marked as an open reading frame, function uncertain. There are 16 residues in the CDR3. V was shortened by 1 base and J by 6 bases, with 16 bases between the two germline ends. The CDR3: CARSLRITRPAGELFF. The CDR3 DNA reads as TGTGCCAGAAGCTTGAGAATTACTCGTCCTGCCGGGGAGCTGTTTTTT.

Points on this clone: Other nucleotide sequences in the sample specify the same CDR3. The V call is TRBV18, the J call TRBJ2-1, with 13 bases aligning to TRBD2. The CDR3 is 16 amino acids. CDR1 KGHSH and CDR2 LQKENI come from the germline V gene. V lost 3 bases and J lost 5; bases outside the gene matches: 4. The CDR3 DNA is TGTGCCAGCTCACCTCCAGGACTAGCGGGAGACAATGAGCAGTTCTTC. Translated, it gives CASSPPGLAGDNEQFF.

This clone showed up just once. The V gene is TRBV7-2, the J gene TRBJ2-2; D ambiguous. Germline CDR1 SGHTA, CDR2 FQGNSA. Trimming took off 2 bases at V and 7 bases at J, with 8 bases between the two ends. CDR3 length equals 13 residues. CDR3 nucleotide sequence: TGTGCCAGCAGCTTAATGGGATTCGGGGAGCTGTTTTTT. This translates into CASSLMGFGELFF.

The count of this clone is one. V and J are TRBV10-1 and TRBJ2-3, with D unclear. Germline assignment: CDR1 WNHNN and CDR2 SYGVQD (reference sequence). This CDR3 comprises 15 residues. The V end was cut by 0 bases, the J end by 2 bases, with 9 bases between. The chain's CDR3 is CASSESRPLTDTQYF. CDR3 coding DNA: TGCGCCAGCAGTGAGTCCCGACCTCTCACAGATACGCAGTATTTT.

This chain joins TRBV28 and TRBJ1-1, with a possible D match to TRBD1 (5 bases). In germline, CDR1 is MDHEN, CDR2 SYDVKM. The CDR3 has 14 residues. V was clipped by 6 bases and J by 0 bases, with 11 bases between them. The CDR3 region is CASSRGTVNTEAFF. The CDR3 DNA reads TGTGCCAGCAGCCGGGGGACGGTGAACACTGAAGCTTTCTTT. The whole variable domain, filled in from reference TRBV28 and TRBJ1-1, reads DVKVTQSSRYLVKRTGEKVFLECVQDMDHENMFWYRQDPGLGLRLIYFSYDVKMKEKGDIPEGYSVSREKKERFSLILESASTNQTSMYLCASSRGTVNTEAFFGQGTRLTVV.

The V and J genes are TRBV5-4 and TRBJ2-1; 8 bases are shared with TRBD1. Looked up from germline, CDR1 is SGHNT and CDR2 is YYREEE (reference sequence). J was trimmed by 8 bases and V by 1 base; bases with no gene match: 5. The length of the CDR3 is 14 residues. CDR3 sequence reads: CASSLIGQGDEQFF. The CDR3 nucleotides read TGTGCCAGCAGCTTGATAGGACAGGGAGATGAGCAGTTCTTC.

This sequence joins TRBV5-1 and TRBJ2-2; D call uncertain. V lost 0 bases, J lost 1 base, and 7 bases lay in between. CDR1 and CDR2 from the germline V gene are SGHRS and YFSETQ. The CDR3 covers 15 residues. CDR3 bases: TGCGCCAGCAGCTTGGCCCCCATGAACACCGGGGAGCTGTTTTTT. This codes for CASSLAPMNTGELFF.

The CDR3 here is CARSSSLTGYVDTQYF. The CDR3 DNA reads TGTGCCAGAAGCTCGTCCCTGACAGGGTATGTAGATACGCAGTATTTT. The chain has TRBV5-3 and TRBJ2-3, with 7 positions matching TRBD1. TRBV5-3 is annotated as an ORF whose role is uncertain. The CDR3 length is 16 residues. The junction had 12 bases not matched to a gene; V was cut back by 3 bases and J by 5 bases.

The gene calls are TRBV11-1 and TRBJ2-1; D not certain. V shed 1 base and J shed 3 bases, with 7 bases lying between them. The germline CDR1 and CDR2 sequences are SGHAT and FQDESV (reference sequence). The CDR3 is 14 residues long. In DNA, the CDR3 is TGTGCCAGCAGCTTAGGCGAGATCTACAATGAGCAGTTCTTC. Translating it yields CASSLGEIYNEQFF.

The rearrangement links TRBV5-1 to TRBJ2-5; possible D gene TRBD2, 5 bases. V was pared by 6 bases and J by 1 base, with 13 bases between. Germline values: CDR1 SGHRS, CDR2 YFSETQ. The CDR3 covers 14 residues. The CDR3 protein is CASTNRGSQETQYF. The CDR3 DNA is TGCGCCAGCACCAACCGGGGATCCCAAGAGACCCAGTACTTC.

The chain has TRBV28 and TRBJ2-3; 11 bases agree with TRBD2. Germline V gene sequence: CDR1 MDHEN, CDR2 SYDVKM. The CDR3 spans 14 residues. The ends lost 10 bases at V and 4 bases at J; junction bases unmatched: 7. Here the CDR3 DNA reads TGTGCCACCCGACTAGCGGGGAATTCAGATACGCAGTATTTT. The encoded protein is CATRLAGNSDTQYF.

This clone has just a few counts. The chain joins TRBV30 to TRBJ1-1; a possible D gene is TRBD1 (6 bases). The CDR3 runs to 13 residues. V lost 3 bases and J lost 0, with 8 bases in between. CDR1 and CDR2 (germline): GTSNPN, SVGIG (reference sequence). In DNA form, the CDR3 reads TGTGCCTGGAGGGACAGCATGAACACTGAAGCTTTCTTT. As protein: CAWRDSMNTEAFF.

The chain has TRBV5-1 and TRBJ2-2; TRBD1 matches 10 bases. Germline V gene sequence: CDR1 SGHRS, CDR2 YFSETQ. Trimming took 2 bases from V and 4 from J; bases not matched to a gene: 5. There are 16 residues in the CDR3. The CDR3 DNA reads TGCGCCAGCAGCTTCCCGACAGGGGGCGTCACCGGGGAGCTGTTTTTT. This sequence encodes CASSFPTGGVTGELFF.

The chain recombines TRBV7-2 with TRBJ2-7; possible D gene TRBD2, 5 bases. V was clipped by 3 bases and J by 5 bases, with 11 bases between them. Germline CDR1 is SGHTA and CDR2 is FQGNSA. The length of the CDR3 is 13 residues. CDR3 sequence reads: CASSFPGNNEQYF. CDR3 coding DNA: TGTGCCAGCAGCTTCCCGGGAAACAACGAGCAGTACTTC.

This sequence joins TRBV19 and TRBJ2-6, with a possible D match to TRBD2 (5 bases). The ends were cut back, 10 bases at V and 2 bases at J, with 12 bases in the middle. CDR1 is LNHDA, CDR2 SQIVND, per germline (reference sequence). The CDR3 contains 14 residues. The CDR3 bases are TGTGCCACCCGGGGATACACTGGGGCCAACGTCCTGACTTTC. Translated: CATRGYTGANVLTF.

This rearrangement joins TRBV5-1 to TRBJ2-2, with 8 bases identical to TRBD1. From germline, CDR1 is SGHRS and CDR2 YFSETQ. This CDR3 has 15 residues. V lost 2 bases, J lost 7 bases, and 7 bases stayed unmatched. The CDR3 sequence: CASSLPGTGVGELFF. CDR3 bases: TGCGCCAGCAGCTTACCCGGGACAGGAGTCGGGGAGCTGTTTTTT.